The clone carrying this T cell receptor (beta chain) was seen a handful of times. MiXCR was run by TCRdb on the 5' RACE reads, yielding one entry per CDR3 protein. The table has some 290,000 distinct CDR3 sequences, around 15% seen once; the top ten hold around 23%. This sample is drawn from a study of T-cell memory formation after mild COVID-19. Across the whole study: Largely, the TCR clusters proved donor specific.

Germline V gives CDR1 SGHTA, CDR2 FQGNSA. The CDR3 extends over 13 amino acids. Trimming removed 0 bases at V and 3 bases at J, with 5 bases between. What was sequenced was PBMCs or a T cell subset sorted from them (not recorded which). The chain has TRBV7-2 and TRBJ1-2; no clear D gene. The clonotype originates from a man between 18 and 35 years old who had mild COVID-19 (a few samples of this study predate the infection). Cell type and time point are not known. The CDR3 loop is CASSLARDYGYTF. The CDR3, as DNA: TGTGCCAGCAGCTTAGCCAGAGACTATGGCTACACCTTC.